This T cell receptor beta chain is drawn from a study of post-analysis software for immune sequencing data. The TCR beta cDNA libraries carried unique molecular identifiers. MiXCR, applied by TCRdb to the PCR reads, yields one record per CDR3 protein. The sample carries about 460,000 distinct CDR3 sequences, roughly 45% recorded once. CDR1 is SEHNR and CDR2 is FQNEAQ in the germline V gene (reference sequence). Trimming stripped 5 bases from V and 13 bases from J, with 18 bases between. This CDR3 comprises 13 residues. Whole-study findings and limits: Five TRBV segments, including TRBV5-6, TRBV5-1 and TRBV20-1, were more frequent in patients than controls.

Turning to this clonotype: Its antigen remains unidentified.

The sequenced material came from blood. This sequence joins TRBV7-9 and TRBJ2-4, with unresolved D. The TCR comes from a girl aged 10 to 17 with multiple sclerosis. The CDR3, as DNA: TGTGCCAGCAGCCCCCCCTATGGGGTAGAGCAGTACTTC. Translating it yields CASSPPYGVEQYF.